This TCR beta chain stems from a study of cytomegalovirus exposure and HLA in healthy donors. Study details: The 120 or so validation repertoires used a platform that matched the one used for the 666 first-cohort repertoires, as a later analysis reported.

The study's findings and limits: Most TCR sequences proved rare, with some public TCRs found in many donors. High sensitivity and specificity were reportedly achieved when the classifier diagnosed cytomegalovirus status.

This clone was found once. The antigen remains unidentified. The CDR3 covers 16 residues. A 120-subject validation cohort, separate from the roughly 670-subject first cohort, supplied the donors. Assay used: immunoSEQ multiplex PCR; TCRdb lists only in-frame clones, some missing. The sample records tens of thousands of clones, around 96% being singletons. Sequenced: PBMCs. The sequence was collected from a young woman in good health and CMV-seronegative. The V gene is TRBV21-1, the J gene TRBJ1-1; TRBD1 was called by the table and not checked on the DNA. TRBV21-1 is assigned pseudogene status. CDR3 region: CASQIEFRGPRTEAFF. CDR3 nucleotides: TGTGCCAGCCAGATCGAGTTTAGGGGGCCCAGGACTGAAGCTTTCTTT.